A selection of T cell receptor beta chains follows, all from one sample in a study of regulatory T cells in long-lasting Graves disease. TCRdb re-called the multiplex PCR reads through MiXCR, storing one row per CDR3 protein. Found here are more than 300,000 distinct CDR3 sequences, 20% to 25% of them singletons; the top ten hold approximately 28%. The starting material was peripheral blood mononuclear cells (PBMCs), obtained when the disease was refractory, from a patient treated with antithyroid drugs. All receptors come from a woman aged 40-49 years with Graves disease. Both conserved end residues are part of each CDR3. Fields, in order: CDR3 DNA, CDR3 protein, V gene, D gene, clone size, J gene. The D gene is left open where the match is weak. Not all rows give a size; the values are once, few, many and, for expanded clones, a class.

TGTGCCAGCAGCTTAGAGGGGGGACTAGCGGTCACCGGGGAGCTGTTTTTT	CASSLEGGLAVTGELFF	TRBV13	TRBD2	NA	TRBJ2-2
TGTGCCACCAGCAGAGTACAGGGCGGTGGCTACACCTTC	CATSRVQGGGYTF	TRBV15	NA	many	TRBJ1-2
TGTGCCAGCAGCCAATACCCCATTAAATTAACAGATACGCAGTATTTT	CASSQYPIKLTDTQYF	TRBV3-1	NA	NA	TRBJ2-3
TGTGCCAGCAGCGGTGGGACGGACCTTAGCTCCTACGAGCAGTACTTC	CASSGGTDLSSYEQYF	TRBV9	NA	NA	TRBJ2-7
TGTGCCAGCAGTTTAGACGGCGGCAGCTCCTACGAGCAGTACTTC	CASSLDGGSSYEQYF	TRBV28	NA	many	TRBJ2-7
TGTGCCAGCATAGCGGGGATTCCAACCTACGAGCAGTACTTC	CASIAGIPTYEQYF	TRBV2	TRBD2	many	TRBJ2-7
TGTGCCAGCAGTTTAAAAAACATTCAGTACTTC	CASSLKNIQYF	TRBV28	NA	many	TRBJ2-4
TGTGCCTGGAGTGTCGGGGTTGCCAAGCCCCAGCATTTT	CAWSVGVAKPQHF	TRBV30	NA	NA	TRBJ1-5
TGTGCCAGCAGTCCGATCAGGGGAGGGGAGACCCAGTACTTC	CASSPIRGGETQYF	TRBV28	NA	many	TRBJ2-5
TGTGCCAGTACGGTCCAAGGGTACGAGCAGTACTTC	CASTVQGYEQYF	TRBV12-3/TRBV12-4	NA	many	TRBJ2-7
TGCAGTGCTAGAAGGAGCGGGAACACTGAAGCTTTCTTT	CSARRSGNTEAFF	TRBV20-1	NA	many	TRBJ1-1
TGCAGTGCTAGAGGGTACCTAGCGGGAGGGCCGAACACCGGGGAGCTGTTTTTT	CSARGYLAGGPNTGELFF	TRBV20-1	TRBD2	NA	TRBJ2-2
TGTGCCAGTGGACCCCAGAGCTCCTACAATGAGCAGTTCTTC	CASGPQSSYNEQFF	TRBV19	NA	NA	TRBJ2-1
TGTGCCAGCAGTGAAGTTTTTTTCTTCAACACTGAAGCTTTCTTT	CASSEVFFFNTEAFF	TRBV2	NA	many	TRBJ1-1
TGTGCCAGCAGTTACGAAGAGGGAAGCACTGAAGCTTTCTTT	CASSYEEGSTEAFF	TRBV6-5	NA	few	TRBJ1-1
TGTGCCAGCAGGACGGGGAATCAGCCCCAGCATTTT	CASRTGNQPQHF	TRBV6-1	NA	many	TRBJ1-5
TGTGCCAGCAGCTTTGGCGGTCTAAGGGACAATTCACCCCTCCACTTT	CASSFGGLRDNSPLHF	TRBV11-2	NA	many	TRBJ1-6
TGTGCCAGCAGTGAGGGACCCTATAGCAATCAGCCCCAGCATTTT	CASSEGPYSNQPQHF	TRBV12-3/TRBV12-4	NA	few	TRBJ1-5
TGTGCCATCAGTGTATCCCAGGGCACTGAAGCTTTCTTT	CAISVSQGTEAFF	TRBV10-3	NA	many	TRBJ1-1
TGTGCCAGCAGTTTTCATCCGGGACTAGAGGATGTGGGGGGTGAGACCCAGTACTTC	CASSFHPGLEDVGGETQYF	TRBV28	TRBD2	many	TRBJ2-5
TGCAGCGCAAACGCGAACACCGGGGAGCTGTTTTTT	CSANANTGELFF	TRBV29-1	NA	NA	TRBJ2-2
TGCAGTGCTAGAGGAGGGGGGAACCTGAACACTGAAGCTTTCTTT	CSARGGGNLNTEAFF	TRBV20-1	NA	few	TRBJ1-1
TGTGCCAGCAGTCCCCGGACTAGCGGGAGGGCCAAGGCTTCTGGGGCCAACGTCCTGACTTTC	CASSPRTSGRAKASGANVLTF	TRBV28	TRBD2	NA	TRBJ2-6
TGTGCCAGCAGCCGAAGGTCTAGCGGGCAATCGAACACCGGGGAGCTGTTTTTT	CASSRRSSGQSNTGELFF	TRBV7-9	TRBD2	NA	TRBJ2-2
TGTGCCATCAGTGAGTATCCTAGGGACAATGAGCAGTTCTTC	CAISEYPRDNEQFF	TRBV10-3	NA	NA	TRBJ2-1
TGTGCCAGCAGCTTAGTTTCCCGCCTCGAGCAGTACTTC	CASSLVSRLEQYF	TRBV11-2	NA	many	TRBJ2-7
TGTGCCAGCACCGTAGGGACAGATACGCAGTATTTT	CASTVGTDTQYF	TRBV7-8	NA	few	TRBJ2-3
TGTGCCAGCAGCCATCCCGACACTGAAGCTTTCTTT	CASSHPDTEAFF	TRBV7-8	NA	many	TRBJ1-1
TGTGCCAGCAGCATTAGCGGGAGCGGGGCAGATACGCAGTATTTT	CASSISGSGADTQYF	TRBV2	TRBD2	NA	TRBJ2-3
TGTGCCAGCAGCTTAGGTCGGGGAGCTGTGGGGTACGAGCAGTACTTC	CASSLGRGAVGYEQYF	TRBV7-9	NA	NA	TRBJ2-7
TGTGCCAGCAGCGAAAGCGGGAGTTCCTACGAGCAGTACTTC	CASSESGSSYEQYF	TRBV9	TRBD2	few	TRBJ2-7
TGTGCCAGCAGCTCCCCGGGACTAGCGGGCTACGAGCAGTACTTC	CASSSPGLAGYEQYF	TRBV7-9	TRBD2	few	TRBJ2-7
TGTGCCAGCAGTTTATTGCAGGCTTATTGGGGCTACACCTTC	CASSLLQAYWGYTF	TRBV12-3/TRBV12-4	NA	many	TRBJ1-2
TGTGCCAGCAGTGTTAGCAATGAGCAGTTTTTC	CASSVSNEQFF	TRBV2	NA	few	TRBJ2-1
TGCAGTGCTAGAGCGTCGGTCGCGAACACCGGGGAGCTGTTTTTT	CSARASVANTGELFF	TRBV20-1	NA	few	TRBJ2-2
TGCAGTGCGATGGGGAAGGGACCTATCTCCTACAATGAGCAGTTCTTC	CSAMGKGPISYNEQFF	TRBV20-1	NA	NA	TRBJ2-1
TGTGCCAGCAGCCGCAACCGTGGTGAAAAACTGTTTTTT	CASSRNRGEKLFF	TRBV27	NA	many	TRBJ1-4
TGCGCCAGCAGCTTGGTCCCAGGGTCGGACATTCAGTACTTC	CASSLVPGSDIQYF	TRBV5-1	NA	many	TRBJ2-4
TGTGCCAGCAGCCCCCGGGACTCAAATTCCTACAATGAGCAGTTCTTC	CASSPRDSNSYNEQFF	TRBV7-9	NA	NA	TRBJ2-1
TGCAGTGCTAGAGATCCAGGGCGGAACACCGGGGAGCTGTTTTTT	CSARDPGRNTGELFF	TRBV20-1	NA	few	TRBJ2-2
TGCAGTGCTAGAGATCGCCTAGCGGGCATCTCGAGCTCCTACAATGAGCAGTTCTTC	CSARDRLAGISSSYNEQFF	TRBV20-1	TRBD2	once	TRBJ2-1
TGTGCCAGCCTCGAGACCAACGAAGAGACCCAGTACTTC	CASLETNEETQYF	TRBV7-9	NA	NA	TRBJ2-5
TGTGCCAGCAGCGTAGACGGGACAGGACTTGGCTACACCTTC	CASSVDGTGLGYTF	TRBV9	TRBD1	few	TRBJ1-2
TGTGCCAGCAGCTTTGGGACCATCTACGAGCAGTACTTC	CASSFGTIYEQYF	TRBV11-2	NA	many	TRBJ2-7
TGTGCCAGCACCCCGCGGCAGACAACAACTAATGAAAAACTGTTTTTT	CASTPRQTTTNEKLFF	TRBV28	NA	many	TRBJ1-4
TGTGCCACCGGGCAGGCAAGGAATTCACCCCTCCACTTT	CATGQARNSPLHF	TRBV11-2	NA	many	TRBJ1-6
TGCGCCAGCAGCTTGACAGGCTCTCGTCGCCTCACCTTC	CASSLTGSRRLTF	TRBV5-1	NA	few	TRBJ1-2
TGTGCCAGCAGCCCACTAGCCCACACCGGGGAGCTGTTTTTT	CASSPLAHTGELFF	TRBV3-1	NA	once	TRBJ2-2
TGCGCCAGCAGCTGGGACAGGGTTATGAACACTGAAGCTTTCTTT	CASSWDRVMNTEAFF	TRBV5-1	TRBD1	few	TRBJ1-1
TGTGCCAGCAGGCAGGGCGGTTCACCCCTCCACTTT	CASRQGGSPLHF	TRBV28	NA	many	TRBJ1-6
TGTGCCAGCAGCGGACAGGGTGTCGGTGAAGCTTTCTTT	CASSGQGVGEAFF	TRBV7-3	TRBD1	few	TRBJ1-1
TGTGCCAGCAGTTACTTCGAACAGGGGGAGGATGGCTACACCTTC	CASSYFEQGEDGYTF	TRBV6-5	TRBD1	NA	TRBJ1-2